The sequence of this T cell receptor (beta chain) was determined in a study of blood T cell repertoires in COVID-19. Study information: In each case, the material was cDNA or gDNA derived from T cells, B-cell-depleted T cells, or PBMCs.

Germline V lookup: CDR1 KGHSH, CDR2 LQKENI. The V gene end was trimmed by 0 bases and the J gene end by 2 bases; junction bases not matched to a gene: 3. This CDR3 comprises 15 residues. Per the study methods: Cell counts per sample came from amplifying reference gene primers. TCRdb's copy holds only in-frame clones and misses some; the assay was immunoSEQ multiplex PCR. Clone size and the V and J calls come from that table; the DNA yielded D and trimming. The data hold fewer than 130,000 clones, with around 90% observed a single time. V usage is TRBV18 and J usage is TRBJ2-7; 8 bases agree with TRBD2. The receptor was isolated from a woman in her forties or fifties with acute or convalescent COVID-19. Sequenced: peripheral blood. The CDR3 DNA reads as TGTGCCAGCTCACCACCAAGCGGGAGAGCCTACGAGCAGTACTTC. Translation gives CASSPPSGRAYEQYF. The full variable domain, completed using reference TRBV18 and TRBJ2-7, is NAGVMQNPRHLVRRRGQEARLRCSPMKGHSHVYWYRQLPEEGLKFMVYLQKENIIDESGMPKERFSAEFPKEGPSILRIQQVVRGDSAAYFCASSPPSGRAYEQYFGPGTRLTVT.